This TCR beta chain was identified during a study of T-cell memory formation after mild COVID-19 (dated by TCRdb to the early 2020s). Notes on the research overall: TCR sequence clusters from the two donors were found to be largely donor specific. Longitudinal TCRalpha and TCRbeta repertoire sequencing tracked T-cell clones expanding and contracting after mild COVID-19 in two donors. Two young, previously healthy adult volunteers, one female and one male, were included in the cohort.

The instrument was an Illumina NovaSeq 6000. TCRalpha and TCRbeta cDNA libraries were constructed by 5'RACE with constant-segment primers, with sample barcodes and unique molecular identifiers being introduced. Trizol reagent was used to extract RNA from every sample. The libraries were amplified in two PCR steps, and the second step added a second sample barcode and Illumina TruSeq adapters. Sequencing of the libraries was done on an Illumina NovaSeq, producing 2 x 150 bp paired-end reads. Regarding the original processing steps: Demultiplexing of reads and collapsing into UMI-guided consensus sequences were performed with migec v1.2.7. Using mixcr v2.1.11, UMI consensuses were aligned to TRA and TRB V and J templates and then assembled into clonotypes. A clonotype was counted as expanded or contracted only if both edgeR and NoisET called the change significant, with noise models trained on biological replicates. For edgeR calls, a false discovery rate-adjusted p below 0.01 and a log2 fold-change threshold of 1 were applied. PCA with hierarchical clustering of max-normalized trajectories of the 1000 most abundant clonotypes was used as exploratory dynamics analysis. Each responding clone was given a CD4 or CD8 phenotype based on the CD4+ and CD8+ repertoires, which had been sequenced separately. In TCRdb, the public reads were trimmed at Q25 with fastp and aligned with MiXCR, with productive beta chains retained. One record per CDR3 amino acid sequence lists the most common genes and DNA. V and J calls and clone size were set by TCRdb, not the authors. Across this sample there are 100,000 to 150,000 distinct CDR3 sequences, with approximately 5.9% seen only once. The ten top clones hold under 2.5% of the sample.

For CDR1 and CDR2, the germline V gene (reference sequence) lists DFQATT and SNEGSKA. Including the terminal cysteine and phenylalanine, the CDR3 comprises 14 residues. The sequence is cut down to CDR3 DNA, 42 bases in frame from base 1. At the junction V is shortened by 5 bases and J by 1 base; bases outside the gene matches: 4. What the study reported, not specific to this receptor: Contracting CD4+ clones appeared mostly in the CM and EM memory subsets, whereas CD8+ clones were enriched in EMRA. Clones contracting from day 15 to 85 had balanced CD4/CD8 phenotypes, while a second wave expanding from day 15 to 37 was biased towards CD4+. The second-wave clones that peaked on day 37 were not confirmed to be SARS-CoV-2 specific. The study covered only two mild cases, and larger cohorts including severe cases with pre-infection samples were considered necessary. Some responding clones were detected in pre-infection memory, which suggested that pre-existing cross-reactive memory T cells had joined the SARS-CoV-2 response.

This clonotype was picked up many times. Its antigen remains unidentified. Nothing much larger sits one base from this clone, and base qualities are not available. Ficoll-Paque density gradient centrifugation was used to isolate PBMCs. This TCR was recovered from an adult woman who had mild COVID-19 (a few samples of this study predate the infection). The sample titles of this study are shuffled in the database, so cell type and time point are left out; the donor was told from shared clones. This sequence uses TRBV20-1 and TRBJ2-1; the junction holds 8 bases that match TRBD2. Sequences were obtained from PBMCs or a T cell subset sorted from them (not recorded which). Here is the DNA: TGCAGTGCTCCCGTAGCGGGGTCCTACAATGAGCAGTTCTTC. This encodes CSAPVAGSYNEQFF.